This paragraph reports one TCR beta chain. Libraries were prepared by immunoSEQ multiplex PCR; TCRdb keeps only in-frame clonotypes and omits some of them. The sample includes 500,000 or so clones, roughly nine tenths of them seen just once. Treatment denoted: some 20 received Ad26.COV2.S at low or high dose, single or two shots; 5 received placebo; per-sample allocation not given. Sampling was performed 63 days after the first vaccine or placebo injection. Adults aged 18-55 years in Boston included the donor. The CDR3 runs to 18 residues. The ends were cut back, 4 bases at V and 3 bases at J, with 23 bases in the middle. Germline V lookup: CDR1 SGDLS, CDR2 YYNGEE. The sample originates from a study of Ad26.COV2.S vaccination and SARS-CoV-2 variants. Overall study context: Participants got Ad26.COV2.S intramuscularly, once or twice 56 days apart.

The gene calls are TRBV9 and TRBJ1-3; tentatively, D is TRBD1 (5 bases). This TCR was sampled from a person between 18 and 65 years old who received the Ad26.COV2.S COVID-19 vaccine or a placebo. Source: peripheral blood, taken in a trial of Ad26.COV2.S vaccine versus placebo. The DNA of the CDR3 is TGTGCCAGCAGCCTGGAGGCAGGGCGTAAGGAGCGTGGAAACACCATATATTTT. This translates into CASSLEAGRKERGNTIYF.